The clone carrying this TCR beta chain was seen a handful of times. This record comes from a study of blood T cells in healthy people across ages. Study-level information: For every two T cells, template switching captured about one barcoded beta molecule.

CDR1 SGHRS and CDR2 YFSETQ come from the germline V gene. CDR3 length: 16 residues. V was clipped by 2 bases and J by 0 bases; unmatched bases: 5. Alongside a J-beta primer mix, a sample-barcoded 5' primer served in a second PCR lasting 7 to 11 cycles. Every sample gave at least 2.5 million paired-end reads containing CDR3. TCRdb called the 5' RACE reads again in MiXCR, with one record for every CDR3 protein. The data contain 600,000 to 800,000 distinct CDR3 sequences, roughly 20% of them singletons. V usage is TRBV5-1 and J usage is TRBJ2-1, with 7 bases aligning to TRBD2. The sample was blood. This receptor was taken from a man aged 70 or older in good health. CDR3 sequence reads: CASSLLAPSSYNEQFF. The CDR3 DNA sequence: TGCGCCAGCAGCTTACTAGCGCCAAGCTCCTACAATGAGCAGTTCTTC.